The source of this TCR beta chain is a study of control samples from healthy donors and cancer patients. TCRdb's table, derived via immunoSEQ multiplex PCR, lists solely in-frame clones and lacks some. The data show over 100,000 clones, with 80% to 95% seen just once and 5.5% held by the top ten. Losses at the gene ends were 0 bases for V and 5 bases for J; bases not matched to a gene: 4. Germline CDR1 reads GTSNPN; CDR2 reads SVGIG (reference sequence). This CDR3 has 14 amino acids. The V and J genes are TRBV30 and TRBJ2-1; 7 nucleotides agree with TRBD2. The sequenced material came from blood. The TCR was taken from a man aged 18 to 35 in good health. The CDR3 loop is CAWSVGRGDNEQFF. CDR3 in DNA: TGTGCCTGGAGTGTAGGTCGGGGGGACAATGAGCAGTTCTTC.